This TCR beta chain was observed in a study of beta chain features in type 1 diabetes. The authors reverse transcribed all of the isolated RNA, so sequencing captured expressed TCRB transcripts. TCRdb's copy holds only in-frame clones and misses some; the assay was immunoSEQ multiplex PCR. The data contain 300,000 to 350,000 clones, 8% of them singletons. This CDR3 comprises 15 residues. Germline lookup yields CDR1 KGHSH and CDR2 LQKENI. V was pared by 5 bases and J by 1 base, with 7 bases of the junction left unmatched. The material sequenced was central memory CD4+ T cells from blood. The chain links TRBV18 to TRBJ2-5; 7 nucleotides match TRBD1. This receptor was taken from a woman aged 18-30 years in good health. CDR3 sequence: CASSDSRDSQETQYF. In DNA form, the CDR3 reads TGTGCCAGCTCAGATTCCCGGGACAGCCAAGAGACCCAGTACTTC.